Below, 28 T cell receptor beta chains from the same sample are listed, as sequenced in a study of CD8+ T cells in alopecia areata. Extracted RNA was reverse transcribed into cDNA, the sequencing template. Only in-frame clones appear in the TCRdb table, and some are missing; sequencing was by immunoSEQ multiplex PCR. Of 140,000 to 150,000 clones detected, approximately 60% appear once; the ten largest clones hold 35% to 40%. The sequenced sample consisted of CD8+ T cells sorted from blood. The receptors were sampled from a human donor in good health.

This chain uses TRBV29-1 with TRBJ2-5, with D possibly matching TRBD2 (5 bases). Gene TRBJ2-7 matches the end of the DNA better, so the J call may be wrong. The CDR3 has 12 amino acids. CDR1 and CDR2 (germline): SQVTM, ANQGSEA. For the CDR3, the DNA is TGCAGCGTTGGCACTAGCTCCTACGAGCAGTACTTC. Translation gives CSVGTSSYEQYF.

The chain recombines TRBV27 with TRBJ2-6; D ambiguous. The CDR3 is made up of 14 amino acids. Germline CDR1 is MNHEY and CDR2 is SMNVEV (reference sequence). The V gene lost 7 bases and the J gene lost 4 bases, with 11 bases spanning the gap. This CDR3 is CASTLTTGANVLTF. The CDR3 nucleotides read TGTGCCAGCACCCTGACAACGGGGGCCAACGTCCTGACTTTC.

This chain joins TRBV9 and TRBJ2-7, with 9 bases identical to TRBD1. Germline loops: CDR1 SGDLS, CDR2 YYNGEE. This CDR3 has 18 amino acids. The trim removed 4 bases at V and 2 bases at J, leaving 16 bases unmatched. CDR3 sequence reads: CASSPPFPSGQGTYEQYF. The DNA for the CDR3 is TGTGCCAGCAGCCCCCCTTTCCCATCGGGACAGGGTACCTACGAGCAGTACTTC. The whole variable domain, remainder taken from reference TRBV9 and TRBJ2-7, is DSGVTQTPKHLITATGQRVTLRCSPRSGDLSVYWYQQSLDQGLQFLIQYYNGEERAKGNILERFSAQQFPDLHSELNLSSLELGDSALYFCASSPPFPSGQGTYEQYFGPGTRLTVT.

This CDR3 is CASSDRRGAWETQYF. The CDR3 DNA reads TGCGCCAGCAGTGACCGGCGGGGGGCTTGGGAGACCCAGTACTTC. This sequence joins TRBV10-1 and TRBJ2-5, with 8 bases lining up with TRBD2. Germline V CDR1 and CDR2: WNHNN, SYGVQD (reference sequence). There are 15 residues in the CDR3. V was pared by 3 bases and J by 5 bases, with 8 bases of the junction left unmatched.

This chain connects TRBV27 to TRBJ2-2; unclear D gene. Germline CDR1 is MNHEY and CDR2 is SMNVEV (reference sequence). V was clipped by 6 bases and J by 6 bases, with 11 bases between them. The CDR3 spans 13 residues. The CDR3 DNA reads TGTGCCAGCAGCAGACTTGAACCCGGGGAGCTGTTTTTT. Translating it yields CASSRLEPGELFF.

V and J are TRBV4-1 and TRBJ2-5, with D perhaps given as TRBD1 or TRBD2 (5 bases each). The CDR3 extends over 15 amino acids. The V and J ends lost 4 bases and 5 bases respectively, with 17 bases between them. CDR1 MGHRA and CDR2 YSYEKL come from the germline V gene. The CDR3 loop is CASSPSIGAGETQYF. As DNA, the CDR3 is TGCGCCAGCAGCCCCAGTATCGGGGCAGGGGAGACCCAGTACTTC.

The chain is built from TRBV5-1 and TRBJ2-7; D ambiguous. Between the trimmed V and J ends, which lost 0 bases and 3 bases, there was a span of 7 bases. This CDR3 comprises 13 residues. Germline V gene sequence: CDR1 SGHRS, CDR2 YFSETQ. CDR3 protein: CASSLGLFYEQYF. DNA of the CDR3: TGCGCCAGCAGCTTGGGACTTTTCTACGAGCAGTACTTC.

CDR3 loop: CASSQRNIRDPEYEQFF. DNA of the CDR3: TGTGCCAGCAGCCAACGGAACATCCGGGACCCGGAGTATGAGCAGTTCTTC. The chain is built from TRBV4-2 and TRBJ2-1; D is possibly TRBD1 or TRBD2 (5 bases each). The CDR3 sequence is 17 residues long. Trimming pared 2 bases from V and 8 bases from J, leaving 22 bases between. In germline, CDR1 is LGHNA, CDR2 YNFKEQ.

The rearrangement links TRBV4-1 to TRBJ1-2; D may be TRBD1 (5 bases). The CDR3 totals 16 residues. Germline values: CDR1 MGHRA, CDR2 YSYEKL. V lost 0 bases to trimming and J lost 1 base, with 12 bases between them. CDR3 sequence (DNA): TGCGCCAGCAGCCAAGATGTAGGCAGGGATAACTATGGCTACACCTTC. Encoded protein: CASSQDVGRDNYGYTF.

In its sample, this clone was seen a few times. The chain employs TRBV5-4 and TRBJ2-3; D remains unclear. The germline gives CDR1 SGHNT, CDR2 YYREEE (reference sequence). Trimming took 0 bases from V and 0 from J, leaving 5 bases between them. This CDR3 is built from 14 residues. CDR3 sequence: CASSLVPSTDTQYF. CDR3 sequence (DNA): TGTGCCAGCAGCTTGGTTCCTAGCACAGATACGCAGTATTTT. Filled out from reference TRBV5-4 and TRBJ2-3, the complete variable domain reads ETGVTQSPTHLIKTRGQQVTLRCSSQSGHNTVSWYQQALGQGPQFIFQYYREEENGRGNFPPRFSGLQFPNYSSELNVNALELDDSALYLCASSLVPSTDTQYFGPGTRLTVL.

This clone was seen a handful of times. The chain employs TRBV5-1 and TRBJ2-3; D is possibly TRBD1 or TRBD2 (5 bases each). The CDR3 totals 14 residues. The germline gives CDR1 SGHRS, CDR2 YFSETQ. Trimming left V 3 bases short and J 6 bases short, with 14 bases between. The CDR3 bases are TGCGCCAGCAGCTCCGGGACGAGTGTGGATACGCAGTATTTT. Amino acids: CASSSGTSVDTQYF.

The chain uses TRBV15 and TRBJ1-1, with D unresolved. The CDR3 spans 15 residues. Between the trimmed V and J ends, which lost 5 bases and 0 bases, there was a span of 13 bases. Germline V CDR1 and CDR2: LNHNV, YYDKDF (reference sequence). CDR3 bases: TGTGCCACCAGCCCATCTACTCTTATGAACACTGAAGCTTTCTTT. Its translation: CATSPSTLMNTEAFF.

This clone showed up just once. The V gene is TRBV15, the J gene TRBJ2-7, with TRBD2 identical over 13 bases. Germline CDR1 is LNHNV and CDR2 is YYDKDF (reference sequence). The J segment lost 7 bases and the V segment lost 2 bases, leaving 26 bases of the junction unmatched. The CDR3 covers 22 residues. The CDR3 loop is CATSRNLDRGPTSGRPMGEQYF. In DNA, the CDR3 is TGTGCCACCAGCAGAAATTTAGACAGGGGGCCGACTAGCGGGAGGCCCATGGGGGAGCAGTACTTC.

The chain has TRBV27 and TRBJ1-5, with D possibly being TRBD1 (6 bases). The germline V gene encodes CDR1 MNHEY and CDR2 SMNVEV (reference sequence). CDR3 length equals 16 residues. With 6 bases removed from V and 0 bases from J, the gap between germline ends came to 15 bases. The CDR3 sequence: CASSQWGGDSNQPQHF. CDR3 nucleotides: TGTGCCAGCAGCCAATGGGGGGGCGATAGCAATCAGCCCCAGCATTTT.

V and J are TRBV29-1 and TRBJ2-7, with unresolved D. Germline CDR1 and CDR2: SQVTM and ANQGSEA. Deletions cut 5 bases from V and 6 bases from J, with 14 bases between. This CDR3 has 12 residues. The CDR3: CSVTSASGEQYF. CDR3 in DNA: TGCAGCGTTACGAGTGCTTCTGGCGAGCAGTACTTC.

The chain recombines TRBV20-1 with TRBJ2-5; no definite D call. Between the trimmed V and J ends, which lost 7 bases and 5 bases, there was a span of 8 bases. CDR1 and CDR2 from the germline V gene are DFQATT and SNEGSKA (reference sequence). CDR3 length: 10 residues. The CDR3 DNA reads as TGCAGTGGTGGGGATGAGACCCAGTACTTC. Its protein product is CSGGDETQYF.

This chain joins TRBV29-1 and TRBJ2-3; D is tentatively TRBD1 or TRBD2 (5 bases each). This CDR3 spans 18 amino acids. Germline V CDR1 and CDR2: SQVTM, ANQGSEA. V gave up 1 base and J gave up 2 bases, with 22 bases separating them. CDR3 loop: CSVEAGLWVGDHTDTQYF. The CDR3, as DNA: TGCAGCGTTGAAGCCGGTCTGTGGGTAGGGGACCACACAGATACGCAGTATTTT.

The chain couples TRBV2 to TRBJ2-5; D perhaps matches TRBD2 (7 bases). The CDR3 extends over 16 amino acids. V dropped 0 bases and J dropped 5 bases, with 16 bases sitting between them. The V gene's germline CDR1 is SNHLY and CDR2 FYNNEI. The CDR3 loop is CASSEAPGGFTETQYF. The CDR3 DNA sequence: TGTGCCAGCAGTGAAGCTCCGGGGGGCTTTACGGAGACCCAGTACTTC.

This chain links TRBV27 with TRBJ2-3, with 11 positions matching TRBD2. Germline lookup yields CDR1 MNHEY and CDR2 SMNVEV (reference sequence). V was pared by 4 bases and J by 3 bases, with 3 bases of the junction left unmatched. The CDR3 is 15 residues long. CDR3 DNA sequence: TGTGCCAGCAGTTGGACTAGCGGGTCGACAGATACGCAGTATTTT. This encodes CASSWTSGSTDTQYF.

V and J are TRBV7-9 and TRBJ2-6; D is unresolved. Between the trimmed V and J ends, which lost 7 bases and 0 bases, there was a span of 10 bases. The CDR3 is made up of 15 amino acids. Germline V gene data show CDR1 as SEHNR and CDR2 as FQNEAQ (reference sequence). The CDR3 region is CASTHSRSGANVLTF. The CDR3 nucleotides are TGTGCCAGCACCCACAGCCGCTCTGGGGCCAACGTCCTGACTTTC.

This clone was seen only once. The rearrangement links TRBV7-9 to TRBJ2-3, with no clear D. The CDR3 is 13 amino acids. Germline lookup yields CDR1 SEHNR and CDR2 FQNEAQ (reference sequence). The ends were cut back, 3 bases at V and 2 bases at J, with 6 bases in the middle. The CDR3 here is CASSLGSTDTQYF. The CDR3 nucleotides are TGTGCCAGCAGCTTGGGGTCCACAGATACGCAGTATTTT.

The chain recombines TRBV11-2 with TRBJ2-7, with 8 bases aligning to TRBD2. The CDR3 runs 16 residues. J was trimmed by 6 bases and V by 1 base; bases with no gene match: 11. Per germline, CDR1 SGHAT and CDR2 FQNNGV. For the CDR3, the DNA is TGTGCCAGCAGCTTAGTTCCAGCGGGAGTAGCGTCCGAGCAGTACTTC. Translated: CASSLVPAGVASEQYF.

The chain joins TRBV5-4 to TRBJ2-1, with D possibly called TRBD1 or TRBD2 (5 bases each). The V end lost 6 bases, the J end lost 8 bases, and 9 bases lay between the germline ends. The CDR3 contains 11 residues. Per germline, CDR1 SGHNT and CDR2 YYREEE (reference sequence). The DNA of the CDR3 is TGTGCCAGCACCCTGGGGGATGAGCAGTTCTTC. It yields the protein CASTLGDEQFF.

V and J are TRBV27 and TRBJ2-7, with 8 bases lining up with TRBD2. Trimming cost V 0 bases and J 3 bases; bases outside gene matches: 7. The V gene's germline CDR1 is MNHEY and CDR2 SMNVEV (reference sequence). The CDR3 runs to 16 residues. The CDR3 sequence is CASSLSALAEYYEQYF. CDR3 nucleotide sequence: TGTGCCAGCAGTTTATCGGCACTAGCGGAGTACTACGAGCAGTACTTC.

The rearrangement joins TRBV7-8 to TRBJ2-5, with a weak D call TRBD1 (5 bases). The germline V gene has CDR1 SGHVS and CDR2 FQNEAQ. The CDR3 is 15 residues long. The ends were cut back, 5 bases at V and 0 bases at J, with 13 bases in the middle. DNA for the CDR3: TGTGCCAGCAGCACCAAAACAGGCGACCAAGAGACCCAGTACTTC. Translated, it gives CASSTKTGDQETQYF.

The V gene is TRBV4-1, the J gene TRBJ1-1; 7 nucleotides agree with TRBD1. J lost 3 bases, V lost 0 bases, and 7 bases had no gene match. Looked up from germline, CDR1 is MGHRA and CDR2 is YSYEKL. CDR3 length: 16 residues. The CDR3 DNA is TGCGCCAGCAGCCAAGAAGAGGGGGCCAGGTACACTGAAGCTTTCTTT. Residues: CASSQEEGARYTEAFF.

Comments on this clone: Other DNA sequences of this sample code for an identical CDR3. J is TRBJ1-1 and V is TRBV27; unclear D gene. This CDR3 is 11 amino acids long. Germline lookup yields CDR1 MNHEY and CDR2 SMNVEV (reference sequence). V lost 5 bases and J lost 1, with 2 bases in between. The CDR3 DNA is TGTGCCAGCAGTCGGAACACTGAAGCTTTCTTT. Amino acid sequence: CASSRNTEAFF.

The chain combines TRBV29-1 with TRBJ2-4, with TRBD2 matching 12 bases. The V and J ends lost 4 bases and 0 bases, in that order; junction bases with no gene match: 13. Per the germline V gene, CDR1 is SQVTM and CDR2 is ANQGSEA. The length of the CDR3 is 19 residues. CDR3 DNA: TGCAGCGTTGTGGTTCGAGGACTAGCGGGACTTAAAGCCAAAAACATTCAGTACTTC. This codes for CSVVVRGLAGLKAKNIQYF.